This T cell receptor (beta chain) came from a study of cytomegalovirus exposure and HLA in healthy donors. Researchers ran the PCR with 60 Vbeta and 13 Jbeta primers. Authors' analysis steps: Per a later analysis, the number of unique TCR beta chains was 75 million to 90 million, of which around 9.9 million were shared. Sequencing used immunoSEQ multiplex PCR; TCRdb keeps in-frame clones, though not all of them. V, J and clone size reflect that table, while D and trimming were determined from the DNA. The table records 150,000 to 200,000 clones, approximately 62% of them present only once. The V end lost 4 bases, the J end lost 1 base, and 11 bases lay between the germline ends. The germline gives CDR1 SGDLS, CDR2 YYNGEE. The CDR3 length is 14 residues. Though probably carrying unrecorded immune exposures, donors were nominally healthy at sampling.

Sequenced sample: PBMCs. The chain has TRBV9 and TRBJ1-2, with TRBD1 as a possible D gene (6 bases). This TCR was recovered from a man between 50 and 59 years old in good health and CMV-seronegative. CDR3 coding DNA: TGTGCCAGCAGCCCAATCAGGGGTAACTATGGCTACACCTTC. Translating gives CASSPIRGNYGYTF.